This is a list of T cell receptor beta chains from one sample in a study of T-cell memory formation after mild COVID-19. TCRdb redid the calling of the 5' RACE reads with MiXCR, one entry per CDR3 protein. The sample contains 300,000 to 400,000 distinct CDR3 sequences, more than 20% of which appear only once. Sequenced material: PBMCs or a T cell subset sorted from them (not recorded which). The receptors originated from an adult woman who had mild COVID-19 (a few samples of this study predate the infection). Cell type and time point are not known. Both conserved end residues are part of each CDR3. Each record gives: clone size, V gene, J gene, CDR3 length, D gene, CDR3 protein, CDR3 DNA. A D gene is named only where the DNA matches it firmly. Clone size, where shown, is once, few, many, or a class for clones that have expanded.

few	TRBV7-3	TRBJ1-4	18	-	CASSLWGPGGPTNEKLFF	TGTGCCAGCAGCTTATGGGGGCCCGGCGGCCCAACTAATGAAAAACTGTTTTTT
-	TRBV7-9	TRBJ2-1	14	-	CASSARGAGNEQFF	TGTGCCAGCAGCGCACGAGGGGCAGGAAATGAGCAGTTCTTC
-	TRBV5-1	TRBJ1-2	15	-	CASSLGEDGAYGYTF	TGCGCCAGCAGCTTAGGTGAGGACGGCGCTTATGGCTACACCTTC
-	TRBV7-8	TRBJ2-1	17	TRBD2	CASSLGASGRADNEQFF	TGTGCCAGCAGCTTAGGCGCTAGCGGGAGGGCCGACAATGAGCAGTTCTTC
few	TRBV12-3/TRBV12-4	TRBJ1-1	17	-	CASSLYRPARAGREAFF	TGTGCCAGCAGTTTATACAGACCGGCGAGGGCCGGTCGGGAAGCTTTCTTT
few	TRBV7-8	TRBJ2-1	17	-	CASSPAPWRQSYNEQFF	TGTGCCAGCAGCCCTGCTCCATGGAGACAATCCTACAATGAGCAGTTCTTC
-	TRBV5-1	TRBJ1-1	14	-	CASRDLGMNTEAFF	TGCGCCAGCAGGGACCTCGGGATGAACACTGAAGCTTTCTTT
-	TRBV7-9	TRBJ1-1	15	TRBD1	CASSSPGQGGTEAFF	TGTGCCAGCAGCTCTCCGGGACAGGGGGGGACTGAAGCTTTCTTT
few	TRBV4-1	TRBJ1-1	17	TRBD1	CASSQQRQGAMNTEAFF	TGCGCCAGCAGCCAACAAAGACAGGGGGCGATGAACACTGAAGCTTTCTTT
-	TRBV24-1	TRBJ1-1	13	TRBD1	CATSEHGQDEAFF	TGTGCCACCAGTGAACACGGACAGGATGAAGCTTTCTTT
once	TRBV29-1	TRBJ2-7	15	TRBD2	CSVEENLAGGYEQYF	TGCAGCGTTGAAGAAAATCTAGCGGGAGGATACGAGCAGTACTTC
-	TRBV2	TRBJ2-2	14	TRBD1	CASSPGQGSGELFF	TGTGCCAGCAGTCCGGGACAGGGGTCCGGGGAGCTGTTTTTT
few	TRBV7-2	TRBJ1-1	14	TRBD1	CASKPGQLNTEAFF	TGTGCCAGCAAACCGGGACAGTTGAACACTGAAGCTTTCTTT
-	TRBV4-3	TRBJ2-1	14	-	CASSQGNRQNEQFF	TGCGCCAGCAGCCAAGGGAATAGGCAGAATGAGCAGTTCTTC
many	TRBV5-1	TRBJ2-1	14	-	CASSFSGPYNEQFF	TGCGCCAGCAGCTTTAGCGGACCCTACAATGAGCAGTTCTTC
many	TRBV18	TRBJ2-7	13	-	CASSPPGLDEQYF	TGTGCCAGCTCACCACCTGGTCTTGACGAGCAGTACTTC
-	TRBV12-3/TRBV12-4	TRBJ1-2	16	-	CASSEGLSSANYGYTF	TGTGCCAGCAGCGAAGGACTGTCTTCAGCTAACTATGGCTACACCTTC
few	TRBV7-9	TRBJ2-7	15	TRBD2	CASSWTGTSGHEQYF	TGTGCCAGCAGCTGGACCGGGACTAGCGGGCACGAGCAGTACTTC